The T cell receptor beta chain under discussion was sequenced for a study of Ad26.COV2.S vaccination and SARS-CoV-2 variants. Whole-study results and caveats: Substantial breadth was reported for post-vaccination spike-specific CD8+ and CD4+ T cells. The study found similar non-spike TCR breadth in vaccine and placebo recipients.

Losses at the gene ends were 5 bases for V and 8 bases for J; bases not matched to a gene: 9. Germline lookup yields CDR1 SGHTA and CDR2 FQGNSA. The CDR3 has 14 residues. Here immunoSEQ multiplex PCR was the method, and the copy in TCRdb shows in-frame clones only, minus some. The table records about 680,000 clones, approximately 88% of them present only once. Treatment specified: around 19 received Ad26.COV2.S at low or high dose, single or two shots; about 5 received placebo; per-sample allocation not given. Sampling was done on day 63 after the first vaccine or placebo injection. An 18-55-year-old adult in Boston served as donor. On this clone itself: Its target is unknown.

Sequences were derived from peripheral blood, sampled in a trial of Ad26.COV2.S vaccine versus placebo. The origin of this receptor is a person aged 18 to 65 who received the Ad26.COV2.S COVID-19 vaccine or a placebo. The rearrangement joins TRBV7-2 to TRBJ1-2; 9 bases agree with TRBD1. CDR3 coding DNA: TGTGCCAGCAGCCGGGACAGGGACGGTCGAGGCTACACCTTC. It specifies CASSRDRDGRGYTF.